The 5 T cell receptor beta chains presented below share a single source sample, sequenced in a study of T cells after yellow fever vaccination. TCRdb reanalysed the 5' RACE reads using MiXCR and keeps one entry per CDR3 protein. The data show 300,000 to 350,000 distinct CDR3 sequences, around 4.1% seen once. The specimen comprised PBMCs, sampled 5 days after the yellow fever booster vaccination. These receptors were obtained from a man aged 18 to 29 who received the YFV17D yellow fever vaccine.

This clonotype came up a few times. The genes are TRBV5-1 and TRBJ2-1, with a tentative D call TRBD2 (5 bases). The CDR3 runs to 16 residues. V lost 0 bases and J 2 bases, leaving 12 bases between the germline ends. Germline V gene lookup returns CDR1 SGHRS and CDR2 YFSETQ. CDR3 residues: CASSLAGLLAYNEQFF. CDR3 DNA: TGCGCCAGCAGCTTGGCCGGACTCTTGGCCTACAATGAGCAGTTCTTC. The variable domain in full, with the rest retrieved from reference TRBV5-1 and TRBJ2-1, is KAGVTQTPRYLIKTRGQQVTLSCSPISGHRSVSWYQQTPGQGLQFLFEYFSETQRNKGNFPGRFSGRQFSNSRSEMNVSTLELGDSALYLCASSLAGLLAYNEQFFGPGTRLTVL.

There are many counts of this clonotype. J is TRBJ1-2 and V is TRBV7-2; 9 nucleotides match TRBD1. Germline CDR1 SGHTA, CDR2 FQGNSA. The V gene end was trimmed by 5 bases and the J gene end by 1 base; junction bases not matched to a gene: 2. There are 14 residues in the CDR3. In DNA, the CDR3 is TGTGCCAGCAGCCCGACAGGGGGTAACTATGGCTACACCTTC. Translation gives CASSPTGGNYGYTF.

This clonotype was counted at least ten times. The rearrangement joins TRBV15 to TRBJ2-4; 8 bases fit TRBD1. The CDR3 runs to 20 residues. J gave up 3 bases and V 5 bases, and 21 bases lay outside the gene matches. Germline CDR1 is LNHNV and CDR2 is YYDKDF (reference sequence). This CDR3 is CATSGTGTGRMKGDKNIQYF. In nucleotides, the CDR3 is TGTGCCACCAGCGGGACCGGGACAGGCCGTATGAAGGGAGACAAAAACATTCAGTACTTC.

The chain carries TRBV4-2 and TRBJ2-7, with 8 nucleotides matching TRBD2. The CDR3 length is 16 residues. V shed 0 bases, J shed 4 bases, and the junction held 8 bases outside the gene matches. Germline V gene sequence: CDR1 LGHNA, CDR2 YNFKEQ. CDR3: CASSQDLTSGAYEQYF. CDR3 in DNA: TGTGCCAGCAGCCAAGATTTAACTAGCGGAGCTTACGAGCAGTACTTC.

This clonotype showed up just a few times. The V gene is TRBV4-1, the J gene TRBJ2-2; D possibly uses TRBD1 or TRBD2 (5 bases each). The CDR3 loop spans 16 amino acids. V was clipped by 0 bases and J by 3 bases, with 11 bases between them. Germline V gives CDR1 MGHRA, CDR2 YSYEKL. CDR3 nucleotides: TGCGCCAGCAGCCAAGACGGGGACGTATACACCGGGGAGCTGTTTTTT. It is translated as CASSQDGDVYTGELFF.